These 27 T cell receptor beta chains came from one sample sequenced in a study of cytomegalovirus exposure and HLA in healthy donors. Vbeta (60) and Jbeta (13) primers were used in the PCR. Repertoires were generated with immunoSEQ multiplex PCR, while TCRdb's copy carries only in-frame clones and drops some. Among 100,000 to 150,000 clones listed, roughly 78% were seen once. The material sequenced was PBMCs. The receptors were sampled from a man aged 25 to 45 in good health and CMV-seronegative.

The V and J genes are TRBV6-4 and TRBJ1-2; TRBD1 matches at 9 bases. In germline, CDR1 is MRHNA, CDR2 SNTAGT. CDR3 size: 14 residues. After removal of 4 bases from V and 7 bases from J, the junction contained 7 bases not matched to a gene. CDR3 amino acids: CASSAGTGIVGYTF. The CDR3 region has the DNA TGTGCCAGCAGTGCCGGGACAGGGATCGTTGGCTACACCTTC.

This chain uses TRBV5-4 with TRBJ1-2; 9 nucleotides agree with TRBD1. This CDR3 has 13 residues. The germline CDR1 and CDR2 sequences are SGHNT and YYREEE (reference sequence). Germline trimming cut 4 bases from V and 8 bases from J; bases unmatched to any gene: 6. DNA of the CDR3: TGTGCCAGCAGCCATAACAGGGGGCAGGGCTACACCTTC. It yields the protein CASSHNRGQGYTF.

A few counts support this clone. V usage is TRBV4-2 and J usage is TRBJ2-2, with no clear D. The CDR3 consists of 13 residues. Germline V lookup: CDR1 LGHNA, CDR2 YNFKEQ. Between the trimmed V and J ends, which lost 2 bases and 4 bases, there was a span of 5 bases. CDR3 loop: CASSQSVTGELFF. The CDR3 DNA reads TGTGCCAGCAGCCAAAGCGTCACCGGGGAGCTGTTTTTT.

The chain employs TRBV11-2 and TRBJ2-7; no clear D. Deletions cut 2 bases from V and 2 bases from J, with 10 bases between. The CDR3 is made up of 14 amino acids. Germline V lookup: CDR1 SGHAT, CDR2 FQNNGV. CDR3 residues: CASSLKGSAYEQYF. For the CDR3, the DNA is TGTGCCAGCAGCTTAAAAGGCAGCGCCTACGAGCAGTACTTC.

The rearrangement links TRBV5-1 to TRBJ2-5; 7 nucleotides align to TRBD2. Germline values: CDR1 SGHRS, CDR2 YFSETQ. The CDR3 runs 14 residues. Trimming took 0 bases from V and 2 from J; bases not matched to a gene: 1. The CDR3: CASSLVLAQETQYF. The CDR3 DNA sequence: TGCGCCAGCAGCTTGGTACTAGCGCAAGAGACCCAGTACTTC.

V is TRBV28 and J is TRBJ2-1; TRBD1 matches at 8 bases. The CDR3 loop spans 14 amino acids. Trimming removed 5 bases from V and 0 bases from J; junction bases left unmatched: 0. Germline CDR1 MDHEN, CDR2 SYDVKM. CDR3 nucleotides: TGTGCCAGCAGTGGACAGGGCTCCTACAATGAGCAGTTCTTC. As protein: CASSGQGSYNEQFF.

The chain couples TRBV7-2 to TRBJ1-1, with D possibly TRBD1 on 5 matching bases. The length of the CDR3 is 13 residues. V shed 7 bases and J shed 1 base, with 10 bases lying between them. The germline CDR1 and CDR2 sequences are SGHTA and FQGNSA. The CDR3 DNA reads as TGTGCCAGCACGGACAACCCGAACACTGAAGCTTTCTTT. Translated, it gives CASTDNPNTEAFF.

The V call is TRBV4-2, the J call TRBJ1-6; 7 nucleotides align to TRBD1. V lost 0 bases, J lost 1 base, and 9 bases stayed unmatched. The CDR3 is 19 amino acids. Per germline, CDR1 LGHNA and CDR2 YNFKEQ. The CDR3 sequence: CASSQDLRRQGSYNSPLHF. DNA for the CDR3: TGTGCCAGCAGCCAAGATCTTAGGAGACAGGGTTCCTATAATTCACCCCTCCACTTT.

The rearrangement links TRBV9 to TRBJ2-7; maybe TRBD1 (6 bases). V was cut by 0 bases and J by 7 bases, with 14 bases left in between. This CDR3 spans 14 amino acids. The germline V gene encodes CDR1 SGDLS and CDR2 YYNGEE. The CDR3 sequence is CASSVGGTTPEQYF. For the CDR3, the DNA is TGTGCCAGCAGCGTAGGGGGGACAACTCCAGAGCAGTACTTC.

V usage is TRBV5-1 and J usage is TRBJ2-3; 10 nucleotides match TRBD2. Germline V lookup: CDR1 SGHRS, CDR2 YFSETQ. V trimming: 5 bases; J trimming: 3 bases; junction bases outside the gene matches: 12. The CDR3 spans 17 residues. CDR3 bases: TGCGCCAGCAGTGCTTCGTACAGCGGGGGGGCGACAGATACGCAGTATTTT. It is translated as CASSASYSGGATDTQYF.

The table lists this clone with a few counts. CDR3 sequence (DNA): TGTGCAAGTCGCAAATTGAACAGTGAAGCTTTCTTT. Translation gives CASRKLNSEAFF. This chain connects TRBV12-2 to TRBJ1-1; the table's D call, TRBD1, was not checked against the DNA. TRBV12-2 is a documented pseudogene. The length of the CDR3 is 12 residues.

This clone has only a few counts. The chain joins TRBV7-9 to TRBJ1-5, with 7 nucleotides matching TRBD1. Germline V gene sequence: CDR1 SEHNR, CDR2 FQNEAQ (reference sequence). This CDR3 has 13 amino acids. The V gene end was trimmed by 4 bases and the J gene end by 6 bases; junction bases not matched to a gene: 3. This CDR3 reads CASSSTGTQPQHF. In nucleotides, the CDR3 is TGTGCCAGCAGCTCGACAGGGACTCAGCCCCAGCATTTT.

The genes are TRBV2 and TRBJ1-2; D is ambiguous. Germline V gene data show CDR1 as SNHLY and CDR2 as FYNNEI. The CDR3 has 13 residues. Trimming stripped 4 bases from V and 4 bases from J, with 10 bases between. The CDR3 nucleotides are TGTGCCAGCAGTGGAGGAGGTGGCTATGGCTACACCTTC. Translating it yields CASSGGGGYGYTF.

The chain links TRBV5-6 to TRBJ1-5; 7 bases line up with TRBD1. This CDR3 region has 17 residues. V gave up 4 bases and J gave up 3 bases; unmatched junction bases: 13. CDR1 SGHDT and CDR2 YYEEEE come from the germline V gene. The CDR3 nucleotides are TGTGCCAGCAGCGTGGGACCGGGACAGACTTCCAATCAGCCCCAGCATTTT. It is translated as CASSVGPGQTSNQPQHF.

J is TRBJ2-7 and V is TRBV19; 13 bases map to TRBD2. The CDR3 is 15 residues long. Germline values: CDR1 LNHDA, CDR2 SQIVND (reference sequence). The junction had 5 bases not matched to a gene; V was cut back by 5 bases and J by 4 bases. CDR3 in amino acids: CASSEGLAGRYEQYF. CDR3 DNA sequence: TGTGCCAGTAGTGAGGGACTAGCGGGGCGGTACGAGCAGTACTTC.

The CDR3 DNA follows: TGTGCCAGCAGCGTAGGCAGTGAGACAGGTCTAGGGTCACCCCTCCACTTT. Translation gives CASSVGSETGLGSPLHF. V and J are TRBV9 and TRBJ1-6; TRBD1 is a possible D gene (6 bases). The CDR3 contains 17 residues. In germline, CDR1 is SGDLS, CDR2 YYNGEE. Trimming cost V 0 bases and J 10 bases, with 20 bases left between them.

The rearrangement uses TRBV21-1 and TRBJ1-2. TRBV21-1 corresponds to a pseudogene. The CDR3 length is 14 residues. The CDR3 spells CASSNNGFNYGYTF. CDR3 nucleotide sequence: TGTGCCAGCAGCAACAACGGTTTTAACTATGGCTACACCTTC.

V is TRBV27 and J is TRBJ1-1; possible D gene TRBD1, 5 bases. Deletions cut 5 bases from V and 11 bases from J, with 18 bases between. This CDR3 has 13 amino acids. The germline V gene encodes CDR1 MNHEY and CDR2 SMNVEV (reference sequence). The chain's CDR3 is CASSPPAGSSAFF. The CDR3, as DNA: TGTGCCAGCAGTCCACCCGCAGGGTCGTCGGCTTTCTTT.

The V call is TRBV5-1, the J call TRBJ2-7, with 7 positions matching TRBD1. The CDR3 has 13 residues. Germline CDR1 and CDR2: SGHRS and YFSETQ. After removal of 5 bases from V and 4 bases from J, the junction contained 6 bases not matched to a gene. The CDR3 protein is CASRRGQGYEQYF. For the CDR3, the DNA is TGCGCCAGCAGAAGGGGGCAGGGTTACGAGCAGTACTTC.

This chain links TRBV6-1 with TRBJ2-7; D is possibly TRBD2 (5 bases). The CDR3 runs 12 residues. Trimming took off 10 bases at V and 2 bases at J, with 12 bases between the two ends. The V gene's germline CDR1 is MNHNS and CDR2 SASEGT. CDR3 amino acids: CATAEETYEQYF. CDR3 DNA: TGTGCCACCGCGGAGGAGACCTACGAGCAGTACTTC.

V usage is TRBV5-1 and J usage is TRBJ2-1, with 8 bases fitting TRBD2. Trimming at V came to 4 bases and at J to 4 bases, leaving 10 bases not matched to a gene. Germline assignment: CDR1 SGHRS and CDR2 YFSETQ. This CDR3 contains 16 residues. The CDR3 spells CASSEAGAYVYNEQFF. Here the CDR3 DNA reads TGCGCCAGCAGCGAAGCGGGGGCCTACGTTTACAATGAGCAGTTCTTC.

The rearrangement links TRBV27 to TRBJ2-7; 14 positions agree with TRBD2. Trimming cost V 4 bases and J 4 bases; bases outside gene matches: 3. This CDR3 spans 15 amino acids. Germline V CDR1 and CDR2: MNHEY, SMNVEV (reference sequence). CDR3 bases: TGTGCCAGCAGTTCGACTAGCGGGGGGGCTTACGAGCAGTACTTC. This encodes CASSSTSGGAYEQYF.

This clone was counted a single time. This chain connects TRBV11-2 to TRBJ1-3; weak D call: TRBD1 (5 bases). This CDR3 is built from 17 residues. In germline, CDR1 is SGHAT, CDR2 FQNNGV. The V gene lost 5 bases and the J gene lost 0 bases, with 17 bases spanning the gap. The CDR3 sequence: CASSQSLRGRSGNTIYF. CDR3 nucleotides: TGTGCCAGCAGCCAATCACTAAGGGGCCGCTCTGGAAACACCATATATTTT.

This clone was counted once. V is TRBV19 and J is TRBJ2-5; D is perhaps TRBD2 (7 bases). The J call may be faulty, since TRBJ2-7 better matches the DNA end. Germline lookup yields CDR1 LNHDA and CDR2 SQIVND (reference sequence). This CDR3 spans 16 amino acids. CDR3 coding DNA: TGTGCCAGTAGTACCCTGGGGGGGGCGGCTACCTACGAGCAGTACTTC. Amino acids: CASSTLGGAATYEQYF.

This clone appeared a few times. The chain couples TRBV5-1 to TRBJ2-7; 16 positions match TRBD2. Germline V lookup: CDR1 SGHRS, CDR2 YFSETQ. The V segment lost 4 bases and the J segment 5 bases; nucleotides outside the gene matches: 12. The CDR3 totals 18 residues. The CDR3 sequence is CASSLGLAGGGLRDEQYF. Written as DNA, the CDR3 is TGCGCCAGCAGCCTGGGACTAGCGGGGGGGGGACTACGCGACGAGCAGTACTTC.

This sequence joins TRBV4-2 and TRBJ2-1; 13 nucleotides agree with TRBD2. From germline, CDR1 is LGHNA and CDR2 YNFKEQ. The CDR3 is 15 amino acids. V trimming: 6 bases; J trimming: 5 bases; junction bases outside the gene matches: 4. This CDR3 is CASSYGLAGDNEQFF. In DNA, the CDR3 is TGTGCCAGCAGTTACGGACTAGCGGGGGACAATGAGCAGTTCTTC.

V and J are TRBV9 and TRBJ1-2, with TRBD1 matching 8 bases. Trimming removed 0 bases from V and 3 bases from J; junction bases left unmatched: 4. In germline, CDR1 is SGDLS, CDR2 YYNGEE. The CDR3 contains 15 residues. CDR3 region: CASSVEQGQDYGYTF. The DNA for the CDR3 is TGTGCCAGCAGCGTAGAACAGGGACAGGACTATGGCTACACCTTC.